This T cell receptor beta chain came from a study of blood T cells in healthy people across ages. Isolation recovered at least 6.5 million PBMCs from every sample. Germline lookup yields CDR1 SGHTA and CDR2 FQGNSA. The CDR3 has 14 amino acids. V dropped 2 bases and J dropped 6 bases, with 11 bases sitting between them. Together with a sample-barcoded 5' primer, a J-beta primer mix was included in a second PCR lasting 7 to 11 cycles. TCRdb re-called the 5' RACE reads through MiXCR, storing one row per CDR3 protein. This table has roughly 830,000 distinct CDR3 sequences, approximately 59% appearing once.

The chain has TRBV7-2 and TRBJ2-1; tentative D call: TRBD1 (6 bases). The TCR originated in a young man in good health. Sequences were obtained from blood. The CDR3 here is CASSLSQGSNEQFF. DNA for the CDR3: TGTGCCAGCAGCTTATCTCAGGGGAGCAATGAGCAGTTCTTC.